Listed here are 6 T cell receptor beta chains from one sample, sequenced in a study of identical twins (TCRdb year 2016). Libraries were built with 5' RACE. The instrument given in TCRdb is Illumina HiSeq 2000. TCRdb reprocessed the public reads (quality trimming at Q25 with fastp, clone calling with MiXCR) and kept in-frame beta chains. One record per CDR3 amino acid sequence lists the most common genes and DNA. This sample has 640,000 or so distinct CDR3 sequences in its table, and around 5.7% of those were observed once. The ten most abundant clones make up 1.5% to 2% of the sample. The sequenced sample was naive T cells sorted from blood. The cell subset or site label of this sample denotes: cells isolated with a human naive T-cell isolation kit. The receptor source for this set is a man between 18 and 35 years old in good health.

To note about this clonotype: This may arise from a read error, as a much more abundant clone is one base away. This chain connects TRBV28 to TRBJ2-5; D remains ambiguous. The CDR3 consists of 13 residues. From germline, CDR1 is MDHEN and CDR2 SYDVKM. V lost 7 bases and J lost 1, with 10 bases in between. DNA of the CDR3: TGTGCCAGCACCCAACGGGTCCAAGAGACCCAGTACTTC. This gives the protein CASTQRVQETQYF.

This clonotype was recorded many times. The CDR3 is CAIRKNPGDQPQHF. The CDR3 DNA reads TGTGCCATCAGAAAGAACCCCGGGGATCAGCCCCAGCATTTT. This rearrangement joins TRBV10-3 to TRBJ1-5; D uncertain. CDR3 length equals 14 residues. Germline CDR1 reads ENHRY; CDR2 reads SYGVKD. Trimming removed 6 bases from V and 5 bases from J, with 14 bases in between.

Concerning this clonotype itself: A read error is possible here, since a much larger clone lies one base away. The chain couples TRBV4-2 to TRBJ1-1; 12 bases agree with TRBD1. The CDR3 runs to 16 residues. Germline values: CDR1 LGHNA, CDR2 YNFKEQ. In nucleotides, the CDR3 is TGTGCCAGCAGCCAAGATCGGGGGACAGGGGGCACTGAAGCTGTCTTT. It specifies CASSQDRGTGGTEAVF.

Points on this clonotype: A read error may explain this, as a much larger clone is one base away. The rearrangement links TRBV28 to TRBJ2-7, with D perhaps TRBD2 (5 bases). Germline values: CDR1 MDHEN, CDR2 SYDVKM. The CDR3 runs 14 residues. The CDR3 DNA reads TGTGCCAGCACCCCAGCGGAGAGCTCCTACGACCAGTACTTC. Translated: CASTPAESSYDQYF.

This clonotype was recorded at least ten times. The chain couples TRBV20-1 to TRBJ2-7; weak D call: TRBD2 (5 bases). The CDR3 contains 14 residues. V was cut by 3 bases and J by 3 bases, with 15 bases left in between. The germline V gene has CDR1 DFQATT and CDR2 SNEGSKA (reference sequence). The CDR3 sequence is CSASGSLDSYEQYF. For the CDR3, the DNA is TGCAGTGCTAGTGGGAGTCTGGATAGCTACGAGCAGTACTTC.

V usage is TRBV7-2 and J usage is TRBJ2-5; D is possibly TRBD1 (6 bases). Trimming removed 6 bases from V and 4 bases from J, with 12 bases in between. CDR1 is SGHTA, CDR2 FQGNSA, per germline. The CDR3 consists of 13 residues. Written as DNA, the CDR3 is TGTGCCAGCAGGAAGACAGGCAGAGAGACCCAGTACTTC. Its translation is CASRKTGRETQYF.